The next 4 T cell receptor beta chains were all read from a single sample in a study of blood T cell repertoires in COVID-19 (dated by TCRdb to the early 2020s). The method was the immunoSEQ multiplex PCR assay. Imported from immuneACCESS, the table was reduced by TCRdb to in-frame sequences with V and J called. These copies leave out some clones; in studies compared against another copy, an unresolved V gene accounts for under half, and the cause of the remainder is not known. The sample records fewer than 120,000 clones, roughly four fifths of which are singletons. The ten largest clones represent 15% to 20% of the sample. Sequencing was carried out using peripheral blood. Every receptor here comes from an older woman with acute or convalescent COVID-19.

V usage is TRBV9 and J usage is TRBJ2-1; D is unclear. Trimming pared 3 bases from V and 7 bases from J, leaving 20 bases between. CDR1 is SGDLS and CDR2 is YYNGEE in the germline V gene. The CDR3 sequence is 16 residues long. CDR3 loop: CASSDRPEAFTNEQFF. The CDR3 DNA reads TGTGCCAGCAGCGACCGCCCTGAGGCCTTCACTAATGAGCAGTTCTTC.

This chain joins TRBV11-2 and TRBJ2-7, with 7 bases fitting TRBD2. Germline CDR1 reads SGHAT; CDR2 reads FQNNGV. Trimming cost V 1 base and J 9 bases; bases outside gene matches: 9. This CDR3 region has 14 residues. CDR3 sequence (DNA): TGTGCCAGCAGCTTAGGGGTCGGAGCGGGATGGCAGTACTTC. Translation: CASSLGVGAGWQYF.

The CDR3 sequence is CASSQDGLRGAGNEQFF. For the CDR3, the DNA is TGTGCCAGCAGCCAAGACGGTTTGCGGGGGGCCGGGAATGAGCAGTTCTTC. The chain recombines TRBV4-2 with TRBJ2-1, with 8 bases lining up with TRBD2. Trimming at V came to 0 bases and at J to 7 bases, leaving 11 bases not matched to a gene. Per germline, CDR1 LGHNA and CDR2 YNFKEQ. CDR3 size: 17 residues.

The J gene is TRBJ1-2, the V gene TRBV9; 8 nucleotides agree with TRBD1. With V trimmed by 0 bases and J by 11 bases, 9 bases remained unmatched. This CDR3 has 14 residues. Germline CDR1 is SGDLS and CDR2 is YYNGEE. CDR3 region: CASSVAVQGASYTF. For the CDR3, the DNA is TGTGCCAGCAGCGTAGCTGTCCAGGGGGCCTCGTACACCTTC.